This is a list of T cell receptor beta chains from one sample in a study of blood T cell repertoires in COVID-19. Clones were sequenced by immunoSEQ multiplex PCR, and TCRdb holds only the in-frame ones, with some missing. The sample contains approximately 450,000 clones, around nine tenths of which appear only once. The sequenced sample was PBMCs or T cells enriched from blood (not recorded which). These receptors were collected from a woman between 18 and 29 years old with acute COVID-19. The CDR3 runs from the conserved cysteine through the conserved F or W. Fields, in order: clone size, D gene, V gene, J gene, CDR3 DNA, CDR3 protein. The D gene is left open where the match is weak. Clone size is given for some rows only: seen once, a few or many times, or a class if the clone is expanded.

size: .; D: .; V: TRBV2; J: TRBJ1-2; DNA: TGTGCCAGACAAACAGGGCCGCGCCGCTATGGCTACACCTTC; CDR3: CARQTGPRRYGYTF
size: .; D: .; V: TRBV5-4; J: TRBJ2-1; DNA: TGTGCCAGCAGCTTGGGCGAAGCTGAGCAGTTCTTC; CDR3: CASSLGEAEQFF
size: .; D: .; V: TRBV9; J: TRBJ2-2; DNA: TGTGCCAGCAGCGTCTCAGTTTGGGGCAAGCGGGTAGACACCGGGGAGCTGTTTTTT; CDR3: CASSVSVWGKRVDTGELFF
size: .; D: .; V: TRBV10-3; J: TRBJ2-3; DNA: TGTGCCATCAGTGAGGGGGAGGTTGGCACAGATACGCAGTATTTT; CDR3: CAISEGEVGTDTQYF
size: .; D: .; V: TRBV9; J: TRBJ1-6; DNA: TGTGCCAGCAGCGTCGCAGGGGATTCACCCCTCCACTTT; CDR3: CASSVAGDSPLHF
size: .; D: TRBD1; V: TRBV7-8; J: TRBJ2-1; DNA: TGTGCCAGCAGCTTGAGAAGACAGGGCGTTTCGGTTGAGCAGTTCTTC; CDR3: CASSLRRQGVSVEQFF
size: .; D: TRBD1; V: TRBV6-6; J: TRBJ1-4; DNA: TGTGCCAGCAGTAATGGACAGGGAACTAATGAAAAACTGTTTTTT; CDR3: CASSNGQGTNEKLFF
size: .; D: .; V: TRBV9; J: TRBJ1-3; DNA: TGTGCCAGCAGCGTAGGGGACTCCATCCCCCACACCATATATTTT; CDR3: CASSVGDSIPHTIYF
size: .; D: .; V: TRBV5-1; J: TRBJ1-1; DNA: TGCGCCAGCAGCTTGGGGTCAGAGGTTAGTGAAGCTTTCTTT; CDR3: CASSLGSEVSEAFF
size: .; D: .; V: TRBV14; J: TRBJ2-5; DNA: TGTGCCAGCAGCCAAGCGAGTGTCAAGACCCAGTACTTC; CDR3: CASSQASVKTQYF
size: .; D: TRBD2; V: TRBV9; J: TRBJ2-3; DNA: TGTGCCAGCAGCGAGAAAGCGGGAGGGCCCACAGATACGCAGTATTTT; CDR3: CASSEKAGGPTDTQYF
size: once; D: .; V: TRBV24-1; J: TRBJ2-1; DNA: TGTGCCACCAGTGATGCCGGACAGTACAATGAGCAGTTCTTC; CDR3: CATSDAGQYNEQFF
size: .; D: TRBD2; V: TRBV4-1; J: TRBJ2-5; DNA: TGCGCCAGCAGCCAAGGAACTAGCGGAGACTGGCAAGAGACCCAGTACTTC; CDR3: CASSQGTSGDWQETQYF
size: .; D: .; V: TRBV18; J: TRBJ1-5; DNA: TGTGCCAGCTCACAAATGGGGGCTGAACAGCCCCAGCATTTT; CDR3: CASSQMGAEQPQHF
size: .; D: .; V: TRBV11-2; J: TRBJ1-4; DNA: TGTGCCAGCAGTCTAGGTTGGACAGCCTTAAATGAAAAACTGTTTTTT; CDR3: CASSLGWTALNEKLFF